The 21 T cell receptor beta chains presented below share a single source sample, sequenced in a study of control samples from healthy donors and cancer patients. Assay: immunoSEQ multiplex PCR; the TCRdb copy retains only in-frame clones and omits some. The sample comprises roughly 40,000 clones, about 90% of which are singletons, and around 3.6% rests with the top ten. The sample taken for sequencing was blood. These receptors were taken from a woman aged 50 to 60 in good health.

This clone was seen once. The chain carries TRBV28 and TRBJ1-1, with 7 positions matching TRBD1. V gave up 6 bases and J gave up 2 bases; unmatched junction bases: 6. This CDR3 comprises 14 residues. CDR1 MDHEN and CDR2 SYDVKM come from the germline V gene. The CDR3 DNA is TGTGCCAGCAGGCTAACAGGGGATAACACTGAAGCTTTCTTT. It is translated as CASRLTGDNTEAFF.

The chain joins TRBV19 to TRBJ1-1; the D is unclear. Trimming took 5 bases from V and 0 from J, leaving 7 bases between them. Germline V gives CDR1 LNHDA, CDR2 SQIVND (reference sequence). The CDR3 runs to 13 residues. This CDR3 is CASSSDVNTEAFF. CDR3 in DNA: TGTGCCAGTAGTTCCGACGTGAACACTGAAGCTTTCTTT. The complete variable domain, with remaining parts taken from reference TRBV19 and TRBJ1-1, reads DGGITQSPKYLFRKEGQNVTLSCEQNLNHDAMYWYRQDPGQGLRLIYYSQIVNDFQKGDIAEGYSVSREKKESFPLTVTSAQKNPTAFYLCASSSDVNTEAFFGQGTRLTVV.

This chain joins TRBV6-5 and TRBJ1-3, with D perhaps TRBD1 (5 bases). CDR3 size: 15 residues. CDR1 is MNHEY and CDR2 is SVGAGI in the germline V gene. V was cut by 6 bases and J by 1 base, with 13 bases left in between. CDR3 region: CASRLLGGSGNTIYF. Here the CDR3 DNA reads TGTGCCAGCAGGCTTCTGGGGGGATCTGGAAACACCATATATTTT.

CDR3 DNA: TGTGCCAGCAGTTACCGATCAGCGAGGGGAGAGACCCAGTACTTC. It encodes CASSYRSARGETQYF. This rearrangement joins TRBV6-5 to TRBJ2-5, with D perhaps assigned TRBD1 or TRBD2 (5 bases each). The CDR3 loop spans 15 amino acids. Trimming stripped 2 bases from V and 4 bases from J, with 14 bases between. Germline CDR1 reads MNHEY; CDR2 reads SVGAGI.

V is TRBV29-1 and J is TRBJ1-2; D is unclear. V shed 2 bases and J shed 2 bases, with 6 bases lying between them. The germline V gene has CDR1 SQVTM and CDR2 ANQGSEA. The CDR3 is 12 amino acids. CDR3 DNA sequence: TGCAGCGTTGAATCCGGGAACTATGGCTACACCTTC. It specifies CSVESGNYGYTF.

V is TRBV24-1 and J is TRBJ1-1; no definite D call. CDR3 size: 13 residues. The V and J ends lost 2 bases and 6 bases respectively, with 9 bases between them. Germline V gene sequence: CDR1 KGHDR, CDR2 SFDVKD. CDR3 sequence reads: CATSDYRGSEAFF. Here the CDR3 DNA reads TGTGCCACCAGTGATTACCGCGGCTCTGAAGCTTTCTTT.

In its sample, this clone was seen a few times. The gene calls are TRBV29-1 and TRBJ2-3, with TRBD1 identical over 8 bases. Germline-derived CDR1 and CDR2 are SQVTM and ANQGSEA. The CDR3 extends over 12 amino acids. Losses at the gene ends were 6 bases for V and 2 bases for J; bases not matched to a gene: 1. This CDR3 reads CSVGQATDTQYF. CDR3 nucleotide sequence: TGCAGCGTGGGACAGGCCACAGATACGCAGTATTTT.

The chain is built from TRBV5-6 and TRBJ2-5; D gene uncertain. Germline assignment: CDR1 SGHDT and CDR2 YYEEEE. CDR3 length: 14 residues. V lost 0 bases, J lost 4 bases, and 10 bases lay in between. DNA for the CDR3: TGTGCCAGCAGCTTGGTAGGGTTGGGAGAGACCCAGTACTTC. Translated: CASSLVGLGETQYF.

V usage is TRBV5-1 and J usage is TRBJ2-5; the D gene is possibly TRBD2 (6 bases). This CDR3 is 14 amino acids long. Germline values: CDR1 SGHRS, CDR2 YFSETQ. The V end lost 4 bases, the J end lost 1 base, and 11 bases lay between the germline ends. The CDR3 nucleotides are TGCGCCAGCAGCCACAGCGGGTTCCAAGAGACCCAGTACTTC. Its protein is CASSHSGFQETQYF.

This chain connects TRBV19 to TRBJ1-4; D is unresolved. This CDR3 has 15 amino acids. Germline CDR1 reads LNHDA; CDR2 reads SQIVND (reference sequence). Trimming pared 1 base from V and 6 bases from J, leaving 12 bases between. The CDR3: CASSIVSVSDEKLFF. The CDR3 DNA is TGTGCCAGTAGTATAGTATCGGTATCGGATGAAAAACTGTTTTTT.

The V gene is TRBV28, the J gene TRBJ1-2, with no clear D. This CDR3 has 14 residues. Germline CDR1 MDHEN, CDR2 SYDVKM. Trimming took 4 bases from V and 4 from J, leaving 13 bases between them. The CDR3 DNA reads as TGTGCCAGCAGTTCCAACGGAGCGGGCTATGGCTACACCTTC. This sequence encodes CASSSNGAGYGYTF.

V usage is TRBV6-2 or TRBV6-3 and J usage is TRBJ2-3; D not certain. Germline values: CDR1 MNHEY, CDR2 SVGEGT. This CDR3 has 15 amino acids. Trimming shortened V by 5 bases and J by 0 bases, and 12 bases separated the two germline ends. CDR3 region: CASSDANESTDTQYF. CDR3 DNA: TGTGCCAGCAGTGACGCCAACGAAAGCACAGATACGCAGTATTTT.

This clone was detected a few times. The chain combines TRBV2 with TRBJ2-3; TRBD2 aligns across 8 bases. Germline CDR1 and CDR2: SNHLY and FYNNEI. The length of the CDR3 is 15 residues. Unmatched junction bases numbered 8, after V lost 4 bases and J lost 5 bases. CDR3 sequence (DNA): TGTGCCAGCAGTGGCCGGGGGGGCCTATTAGATACGCAGTATTTT. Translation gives CASSGRGGLLDTQYF.

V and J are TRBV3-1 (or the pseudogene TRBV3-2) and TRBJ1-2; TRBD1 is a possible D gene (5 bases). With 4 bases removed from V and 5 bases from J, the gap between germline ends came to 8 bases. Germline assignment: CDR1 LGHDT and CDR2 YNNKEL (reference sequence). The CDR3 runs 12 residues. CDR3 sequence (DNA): TGTGCCAGCAGCCTGGGACTTTATGGCTACACCTTC. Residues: CASSLGLYGYTF.

The CDR3 DNA reads as TGTGCCAGCAGCCCCGGGGCAGACCAAGAGACCCAGTACTTC. This gives the protein CASSPGADQETQYF. The chain couples TRBV6-2 or TRBV6-3 to TRBJ2-5; D is tentatively TRBD1 or TRBD2 (5 bases each). V was pared by 6 bases and J by 0 bases, with 11 bases between. The CDR3 length is 14 residues. Germline V CDR1 and CDR2: MNHEY, SVGEGT.

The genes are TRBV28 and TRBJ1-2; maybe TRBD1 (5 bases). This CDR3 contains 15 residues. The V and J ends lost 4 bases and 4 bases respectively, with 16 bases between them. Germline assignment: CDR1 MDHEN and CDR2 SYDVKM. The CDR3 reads CASSSDRLVLYGYTF. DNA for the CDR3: TGTGCCAGCAGTTCAGACAGACTGGTACTCTATGGCTACACCTTC.

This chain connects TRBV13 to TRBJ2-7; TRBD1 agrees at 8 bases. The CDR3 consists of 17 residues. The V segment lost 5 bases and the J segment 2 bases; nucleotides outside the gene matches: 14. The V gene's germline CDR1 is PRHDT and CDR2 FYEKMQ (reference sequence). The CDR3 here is CASSPMFSQGATYEQYF. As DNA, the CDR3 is TGTGCCAGCAGCCCAATGTTCTCCCAGGGGGCCACCTACGAGCAGTACTTC.

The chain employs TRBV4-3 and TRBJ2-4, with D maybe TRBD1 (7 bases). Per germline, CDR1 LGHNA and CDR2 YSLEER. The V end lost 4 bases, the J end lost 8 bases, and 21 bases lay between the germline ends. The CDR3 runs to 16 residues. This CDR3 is CASSREPQGGGDIQYF. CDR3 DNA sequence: TGCGCCAGCAGCCGCGAGCCTCAGGGGGGCGGGGACATTCAGTACTTC.

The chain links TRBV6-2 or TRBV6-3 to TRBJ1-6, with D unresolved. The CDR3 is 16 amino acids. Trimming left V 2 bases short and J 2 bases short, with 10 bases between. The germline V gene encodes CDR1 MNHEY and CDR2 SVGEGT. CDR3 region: CASSYPDLAYNSPLHF. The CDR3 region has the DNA TGTGCCAGCAGTTACCCGGACCTTGCCTATAATTCACCCCTCCACTTT.

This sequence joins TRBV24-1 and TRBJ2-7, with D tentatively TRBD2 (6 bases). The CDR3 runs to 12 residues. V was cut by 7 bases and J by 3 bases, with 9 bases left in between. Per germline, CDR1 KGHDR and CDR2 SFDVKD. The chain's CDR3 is CATSHGGYEQYF. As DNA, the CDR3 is TGTGCCACCAGCCACGGGGGCTACGAGCAGTACTTC.

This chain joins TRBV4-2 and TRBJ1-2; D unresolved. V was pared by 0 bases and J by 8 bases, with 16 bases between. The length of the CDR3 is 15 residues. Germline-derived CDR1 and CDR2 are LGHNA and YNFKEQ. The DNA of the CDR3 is TGTGCCAGCAGCCAAGAAAGTACAGAATTCTACGGCTACACCTTC. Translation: CASSQESTEFYGYTF.